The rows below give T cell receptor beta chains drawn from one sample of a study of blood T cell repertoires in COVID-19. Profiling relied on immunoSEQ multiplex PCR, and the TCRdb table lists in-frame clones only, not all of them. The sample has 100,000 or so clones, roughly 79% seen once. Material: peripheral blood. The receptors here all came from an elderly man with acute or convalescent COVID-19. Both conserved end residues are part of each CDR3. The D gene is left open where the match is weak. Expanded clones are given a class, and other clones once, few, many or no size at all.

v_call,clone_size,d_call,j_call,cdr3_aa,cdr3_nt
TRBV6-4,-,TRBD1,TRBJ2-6,CASSEGPGQGSGANVLTF,TGTGCCAGCAGCGAGGGACCCGGACAGGGATCCGGGGCCAACGTCCTGACTTTC
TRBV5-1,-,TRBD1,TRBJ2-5,CASSKRQGQGQETQYF,TGCGCCAGCAGCAAACGACAGGGACAGGGCCAAGAGACCCAGTACTTC
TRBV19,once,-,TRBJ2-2,CASSILSSEVGELFF,TGTGCCAGTAGTATTCTTTCTAGCGAGGTCGGGGAGCTGTTTTTT
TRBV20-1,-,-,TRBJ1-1,CSASRASAGTEAFF,TGCAGTGCTAGTCGCGCCAGCGCTGGGACTGAAGCTTTCTTT
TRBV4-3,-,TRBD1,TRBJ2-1,CASSQVPGQYNEQFF,TGCGCCAGCAGCCAGGTACCGGGACAGTACAATGAGCAGTTCTTC
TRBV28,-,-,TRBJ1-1,CASTQGGGPEAFF,TGTGCCAGCACCCAGGGCGGGGGACCTGAAGCTTTCTTT
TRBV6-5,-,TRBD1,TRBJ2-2,CASYRGSNTGELFF,TGTGCCAGTTACAGGGGGTCGAACACCGGGGAGCTGTTTTTT
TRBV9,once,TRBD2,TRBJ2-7,CASSVKGLAGSDEQYF,TGTGCCAGCAGCGTAAAGGGACTAGCGGGATCCGACGAGCAGTACTTC
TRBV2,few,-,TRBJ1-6,CASSEARGRPLHF,TGTGCCAGCAGTGAAGCGCGCGGCAGACCCCTCCACTTT
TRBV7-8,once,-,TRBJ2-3,CASSFAGWSTDTQYF,TGTGCCAGCAGCTTTGCGGGATGGAGCACAGATACGCAGTATTTT
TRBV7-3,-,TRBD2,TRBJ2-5,CASSLTKIAGGQETQYF,TGTGCCAGCAGCTTAACGAAGATAGCGGGAGGCCAAGAGACCCAGTACTTC
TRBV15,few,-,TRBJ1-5,CATSRVAQNQPQHF,TGTGCCACCAGCAGAGTGGCACAGAATCAGCCCCAGCATTTT
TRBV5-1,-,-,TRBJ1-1,CASSLAWLGGGTEAFF,TGCGCCAGCAGCTTGGCCTGGCTCGGCGGGGGCACTGAAGCTTTCTTT
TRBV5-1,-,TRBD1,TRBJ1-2,CASSSLTGNGGYTF,TGCGCCAGCAGCTCGTTGACAGGGAACGGTGGCTACACCTTC
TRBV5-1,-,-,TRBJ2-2,CASSLTDTGELFF,TGCGCCAGCAGCTTGACAGACACCGGGGAGCTGTTTTTT
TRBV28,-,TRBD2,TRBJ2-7,CASSLGLAGGPVEQYF,TGTGCCAGCAGTTTGGGACTAGCGGGAGGGCCGGTAGAGCAGTACTTC
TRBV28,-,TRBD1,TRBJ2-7,CASSLETGEDEQYF,TGTGCCAGCAGTTTGGAGACAGGGGAAGATGAGCAGTACTTC
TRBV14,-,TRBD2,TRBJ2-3,CASSQVGGGPRTDTQYF,TGTGCCAGCAGCCAAGTTGGGGGAGGGCCTAGAACAGATACGCAGTATTTT
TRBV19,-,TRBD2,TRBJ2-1,CASSILGGNEQFF,TGTGCCAGTAGTATTCTGGGGGGGAATGAGCAGTTCTTC
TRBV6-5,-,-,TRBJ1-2,CASSPRTRSYGYTF,TGTGCCAGCAGTCCGAGGACACGGAGCTATGGCTACACCTTC
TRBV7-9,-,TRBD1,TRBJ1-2,CASSVDRGNYGYTF,TGTGCCAGCAGCGTGGACAGGGGTAACTATGGCTACACCTTC
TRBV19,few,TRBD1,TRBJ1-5,CASSSGQGAMPQHF,TGTGCCAGTAGTTCAGGACAGGGGGCGATGCCCCAGCATTTT
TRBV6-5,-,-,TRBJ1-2,CASSYSGRRGGYTF,TGTGCCAGCAGTTACTCGGGCAGGAGGGGAGGCTACACCTTC
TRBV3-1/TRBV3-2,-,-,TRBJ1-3,CASSQPGRGSGNTIYF,TGTGCCAGCAGCCAACCCGGAAGGGGTTCTGGAAACACCATATATTTT
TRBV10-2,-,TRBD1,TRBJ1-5,CASSAGTGLYQPQHF,TGCGCCAGCAGCGCCGGGACAGGGCTTTATCAGCCCCAGCATTTT
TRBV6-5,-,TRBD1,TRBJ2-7,CASSPGQGGYEQYF,TGTGCCAGCAGTCCGGGACAGGGAGGCTACGAGCAGTACTTC
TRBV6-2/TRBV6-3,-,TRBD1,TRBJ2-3,CASSYRQGDTTDTQYF,TGTGCCAGCAGTTACAGGCAGGGGGATACCACAGATACGCAGTATTTT
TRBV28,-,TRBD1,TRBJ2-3,CASSPGTGYTDTQYF,TGTGCCAGCAGTCCAGGGACAGGCTACACAGATACGCAGTATTTT
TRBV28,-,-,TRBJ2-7,CASSRVGNYEQYF,TGTGCCAGCAGTCGGGTAGGAAACTACGAGCAGTACTTC
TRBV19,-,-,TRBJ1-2,CASSIEGTGGYTF,TGTGCCAGTAGTATTGAGGGGACTGGTGGCTACACCTTC
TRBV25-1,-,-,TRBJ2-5,CASSENRAKETQYF,TGTGCCAGCAGTGAAAACAGGGCTAAAGAGACCCAGTACTTC
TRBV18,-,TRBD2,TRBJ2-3,CASSQTSGRTLDTQYF,TGTGCCAGCTCACAGACTAGCGGGAGGACGTTGGATACGCAGTATTTT
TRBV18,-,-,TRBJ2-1,CASSQRQDYNEQFF,TGTGCCAGCTCACAACGACAAGACTACAATGAGCAGTTCTTC
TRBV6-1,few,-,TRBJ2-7,CASSEFRGSDEQYF,TGTGCCAGCAGTGAATTTAGGGGGTCGGACGAGCAGTACTTC
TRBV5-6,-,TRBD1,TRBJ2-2,CASSLDRGVYSGELFF,TGTGCCAGCAGCTTGGACAGGGGCGTTTATTCCGGGGAGCTGTTTTTT
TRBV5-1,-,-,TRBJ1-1,CASSLGLLNTEAFF,TGCGCCAGCAGCCTGGGACTCCTGAACACTGAAGCTTTCTTT
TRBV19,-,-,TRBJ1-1,CASSIDRGSNTEAFF,TGTGCCAGTAGTATAGATAGGGGATCTAACACTGAAGCTTTCTTT
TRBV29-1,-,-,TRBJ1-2,CSVVSQDYGYTF,TGCAGCGTTGTATCCCAGGACTATGGCTACACCTTC
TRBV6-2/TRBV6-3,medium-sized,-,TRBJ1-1,CASSRQAWDTEAFF,TGTGCCAGCAGCCGACAGGCTTGGGACACTGAAGCTTTCTTT
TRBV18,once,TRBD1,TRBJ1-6,CASSDRGNYNSPLHF,TGTGCCAGCTCAGACAGGGGGAACTATAATTCACCCCTCCACTTT